The sequence of this T cell receptor (beta chain) was determined in a study of CD8+ T cells in alopecia areata. Points from the study as a whole: For lesional scalp, especially alopecia totalis/universalis, clonality was higher than in normal scalp.

Germline V gene lookup returns CDR1 MNHEY and CDR2 SVGAGI. The V end was cut by 6 bases, the J end by 1 base, with 10 bases between. The length of the CDR3 is 14 residues. Treatment denoted: oral pan-JAK inhibitor, 5-10 mg twice daily. Cell sorting on a FACSAria was used to separate CD4+ and CD8+ T cells from the PBMCs. As regards this clone: The antigen is undetermined.

Once RNA had been extracted, it was reverse transcribed into cDNA to act as the sequencing template. TCRdb keeps only in-frame clones here, not all; method: immunoSEQ multiplex PCR. The table shows 120,000 or so clones, with 58% occurring only once. The rearrangement links TRBV6-5 to TRBJ1-5; the D gene is possibly TRBD1 (6 bases). This specimen was CD8+ T cells sorted from blood, taken at week 4, from a patient treated with tofacitinib. The sequence derives from a human donor with alopecia areata. The CDR3 region has the DNA TGTGCCAGCAGACAGGGAGGGAGCAATCAGCCCCAGCATTTT. Its translation: CASRQGGSNQPQHF.